This T cell receptor beta chain emerged from a study of cytotoxic CD8 clonotypes in ibrutinib-treated CLL. In the study overall: There were roughly twelve relapsed/refractory patients and approximately 16 treatment-naive patients, and around 17 were IGHV unmutated. Sequencing produced an average of about 260,000 productive templates and roughly 89,000 productive rearrangements per sample.

Clones were read by immunoSEQ multiplex PCR, and TCRdb kept only the in-frame ones, dropping some. Of 150,000 to 200,000 clones detected, roughly 88% appear once; the ten largest clones hold over 2.5%. For this clone: Its antigen remains unidentified.

Study-level findings and limits: The clonality rise at ibrutinib response reflected private clonotype expansion.

The V gene's germline CDR1 is SGHAT and CDR2 FQNNGV. Losses at the gene ends were 8 bases for V and 5 bases for J; bases not matched to a gene: 5. CDR3 length: 13 amino acids. The specimen was PBMCs, collected at disease progression, from a patient treated with ibrutinib. The sequence came from a human donor with chronic lymphocytic leukemia. V usage is TRBV11-2 and J usage is TRBJ1-4, with TRBD1 matching over 7 bases. The CDR3 DNA reads TGTGCCAGCTCAGGGGGTGAAAATGAAAAACTGTTTTTT. This sequence encodes CASSGGENEKLFF.